These T cell receptor beta chains were read from a single sample in a study of Tregs in tolerant kidney transplant recipients. Libraries were prepared by immunoSEQ multiplex PCR; TCRdb keeps only in-frame clonotypes and omits some of them. The data contain about 240,000 clones, roughly four fifths of them singletons. The sample comprised CD4+ T cells from blood. The receptors come from a human donor in good health. Each CDR3 is given with its conserved first and last residue. D genes are given only for firm matches. Size tells how often a clone was seen (once, few, many) or the class of an expanded clone, and some rows leave it out.

V gene	D gene	J gene	clone size	CDR3 protein	CDR3 DNA
TRBV6-5	TRBD1	TRBJ1-1	NA	CASSYSNRGRSEAFF	TGTGCCAGCAGTTACTCTAACAGGGGGCGTTCTGAAGCTTTCTTT
TRBV4-1	TRBD1	TRBJ2-7	NA	CASSQASGQSYEQYF	TGCGCCAGCAGCCAAGCCTCGGGACAGTCCTACGAGCAGTACTTC
TRBV9	TRBD1	TRBJ1-1	once	CASGQGSTEAFF	TGTGCCAGCGGACAGGGATCCACTGAAGCTTTCTTT
TRBV19	NA	TRBJ1-5	NA	CASSIPALPQHF	TGTGCCAGTAGTATTCCTGCGTTGCCCCAGCATTTT
TRBV7-2	TRBD1	TRBJ2-7	NA	CASSAQGASYEQYF	TGTGCCAGCAGCGCTCAGGGGGCAAGCTACGAGCAGTACTTC
TRBV28	TRBD2	TRBJ2-3	NA	CASSSPSGRPTDTQYF	TGTGCCAGCAGTTCCCCCAGCGGGAGGCCCACAGATACGCAGTATTTT
TRBV6-1	TRBD1	TRBJ2-5	NA	CASNQGARFDEQYF	TGTGCCAGCAATCAGGGGGCGAGGTTCGATGAGCAGTACTTC
TRBV2	NA	TRBJ2-5	few	CASSLETETQYF	TGTGCCAGCAGCCTTGAGACGGAGACCCAGTACTTC
TRBV6-1	NA	TRBJ1-3	NA	CASSEKPFHLSGNTIYF	TGTGCCAGCAGTGAAAAGCCATTTCACCTCTCTGGAAACACCATATATTTT
TRBV6-1	NA	TRBJ1-1	NA	CASSERDRLLNTEAFF	TGTGCCAGCAGTGAACGAGACAGGCTCTTGAACACTGAAGCTTTCTTT
TRBV6-5	NA	TRBJ1-5	NA	CASSYSQGCGQPQHF	TGTGCCAGCAGTTACTCTCAGGGGTGCGGGCAGCCCCAGCATTTT
TRBV15	NA	TRBJ1-5	NA	CATSRGGAGLEPQHF	TGTGCCACCAGCAGGGGTGGGGCCGGGCTGGAGCCCCAGCATTTT
TRBV19	NA	TRBJ1-5	NA	CASSRQSAQHF	TGTGCCAGTAGTCGACAGTCGGCCCAGCATTTT
TRBV14	NA	TRBJ1-1	NA	CASSQQETTEAFF	TGTGCCAGCAGCCAACAGGAAACCACTGAAGCTTTCTTT
TRBV11-2	NA	TRBJ1-2	NA	CASSLGTPGVYGYTF	TGTGCCAGCAGCTTAGGAACCCCGGGTGTCTATGGCTACACCTTC
TRBV15	TRBD1	TRBJ2-7	once	CATSRDTGAGWNYEQYF	TGTGCCACCAGCAGGGATACAGGGGCCGGGTGGAATTACGAGCAGTACTTC
TRBV28	NA	TRBJ1-2	NA	CASSLSSYGYTF	TGTGCCAGCAGTTTATCCAGCTATGGCTACACCTTC
TRBV11-3	NA	TRBJ2-3	once	CASSLGLANPTDTQYF	TGTGCCAGCAGCTTAGGCCTAGCGAACCCCACAGATACGCAGTATTTT
TRBV6-5	NA	TRBJ1-2	NA	CASRTEDGLNYGYTF	TGTGCCAGCAGGACTGAGGACGGATTAAACTATGGCTACACCTTC
TRBV5-1	NA	TRBJ1-2	NA	CASSFEKGAIGYTF	TGCGCCAGCAGCTTCGAAAAAGGGGCGATTGGCTACACCTTC
TRBV10-1	TRBD1	TRBJ2-5	NA	CASSGATGGAETQYF	TGCGCCAGCAGTGGGGCGACAGGGGGCGCAGAGACCCAGTACTTC
TRBV19	NA	TRBJ1-6	NA	CASSLQGRSNSPLHF	TGTGCCAGTAGTCTCCAGGGTCGGTCGAATTCACCCCTCCACTTT
TRBV14	NA	TRBJ1-3	once	CASSQDRLSSGNTIYF	TGTGCCAGCAGCCAAGACAGACTGAGCTCTGGAAACACCATATATTTT
TRBV2	NA	TRBJ2-5	NA	CASSGLWGETQYF	TGTGCCAGCAGTGGACTGTGGGGCGAGACCCAGTACTTC